These T cell receptor beta chains were read from a single sample in a study of cytomegalovirus exposure and HLA in healthy donors. Assay: immunoSEQ multiplex PCR; the TCRdb copy retains only in-frame clones and omits some. The data show about 130,000 clones, 72% seen once. The sample was PBMCs. The receptors stem from a man aged 45-65 years in good health and CMV-seropositive. Both conserved end residues are part of each CDR3. Expanded clones get a size class; other rows say once, few or many, or leave the size out.

v_call	j_call	cdr3_length	clone_size	cdr3_aa
TRBV29-1	TRBJ1-2	14	once	CSVVGGAGDYGYTF
TRBV7-2	TRBJ2-3	17	.	CASSFGLAGGRRDTQYF
TRBV2	TRBJ2-1	16	.	CASSQLAGGLYNEQFF
TRBV27	TRBJ1-2	14	.	CASSPGSSNYGYTF
TRBV5-1	TRBJ1-1	15	.	CASSLGQPRTSEAFF
TRBV7-9	TRBJ1-5	15	.	CASSLDGQGNQPQHF
TRBV2	TRBJ2-3	16	.	CASSSPGLAVVDTQYF
TRBV10-3	TRBJ1-2	14	few	CAISGQGAYYGYTF
TRBV6-5	TRBJ2-2	15	.	CASSYSPGNTGELFF
TRBV5-1	.	15	.	CASSTDMISSYEQYF
TRBV27	TRBJ1-2	15	.	CASSRKPGTEYGYTF
TRBV28	TRBJ1-1	13	.	CASSLSQRRKAFF
TRBV7-8	TRBJ2-3	18	few	CASSSVKAFGGGTDTQYF
TRBV18	TRBJ2-7	15	once	CASSPMDRTPYEQYF
TRBV6-1	TRBJ1-2	14	.	CASSMAAQNYGYTF
TRBV7-3	TRBJ2-3	13	.	CASSQQARSTQYF
TRBV18	TRBJ1-3	17	.	CASSQNQGAISGNTIYF
TRBV27	TRBJ2-7	18	.	CASSAFPPLSSGVYEQYF
TRBV29-1	TRBJ1-1	14	once	CSVERQGKDTEAFF
TRBV15	TRBJ2-5	16	.	CATSRTDRGREETQYF
TRBV27	TRBJ1-5	15	once	CASSLSRQVNQPQHF
TRBV18	TRBJ1-1	14	.	CASFSRVRDTEAFF
TRBV6-5	TRBJ1-1	13	.	CASNTGANTEAFF
TRBV25-1	TRBJ1-3	12	.	CAGAEAGHTIYF
TRBV2	TRBJ2-1	15	.	CASSGPGTSGTEQFF
TRBV20-1	TRBJ1-1	11	.	CSAREDTEAFF
TRBV7-9	TRBJ2-3	13	.	CASSLEVADTQYF
TRBV5-4	TRBJ2-1	15	.	CASSLPAGGQIEQFF
TRBV5-1	TRBJ1-4	14	.	CASSLDSYNEKLFF
TRBV29-1	TRBJ2-7	12	.	CSVAQGVDEQYF
TRBV15	TRBJ1-2	13	.	CATSPRHLYGYTF
TRBV5-1	TRBJ2-5	14	.	CASAGTGSQETQYF
TRBV28	TRBJ1-6	12	few	CASSRGNSPLHF
TRBV6-4	TRBJ2-1	15	.	CASSDSSGSANEQFF
TRBV28	TRBJ1-3	18	.	CASTSRGLIFTSGNTIYF
TRBV4-1	TRBJ1-5	15	.	CASSQVGASNQPQHF
TRBV5-6	TRBJ1-2	16	.	CASSDAQGRGVHGYTF
TRBV18	TRBJ1-4	14	.	CASSPSATNEKLFF
TRBV4-2	TRBJ2-1	17	.	CASSQGSAAVIYNEQFF
TRBV5-1	TRBJ1-1	14	.	CASSSGDRGIGAFF
TRBV6-5	TRBJ1-1	12	few	CASSLLTGEAFF
TRBV5-1	TRBJ2-1	13	.	CASSFGGGGEQFF
TRBV19	TRBJ2-7	15	few	CASSIRTTPAGEQYF
TRBV6-5	TRBJ2-1	14	.	CASSYTGLVNEQFF
TRBV9	TRBJ1-4	16	.	CASSLDRGQFNEKLFF
TRBV19	TRBJ2-1	14	.	CASSMGTEYNEQFF